The 14 T cell receptor beta chains presented below share a single source sample, sequenced in a study of cytomegalovirus exposure and HLA in healthy donors. Amplification used 60 Vbeta primers and 13 Jbeta primers. Assay: immunoSEQ multiplex PCR; the TCRdb copy retains only in-frame clones and omits some. This table has approximately 130,000 clones, over 60% appearing once. Source material: PBMCs. These receptors originate from a man aged 18 to 35 in good health and CMV-seropositive.

This clone occurred once. The CDR3 is CASGGGSGNTIYF. DNA for the CDR3: TGTGCCAGCGGGGGGGGCAGCGGAAACACCATATATTTT. V gene TRBV2 combines with J gene TRBJ1-3, with a weak D call TRBD1 (6 bases). V lost 8 bases and J lost 4, with 12 bases in between. The CDR3 runs to 13 residues. CDR1 SNHLY and CDR2 FYNNEI come from the germline V gene.

This clone was counted a single time. The chain couples TRBV7-9 to TRBJ2-5; TRBD2 matches 12 bases. The J segment lost 2 bases and the V segment lost 5 bases, leaving 3 bases of the junction unmatched. Germline CDR1 SEHNR, CDR2 FQNEAQ (reference sequence). The CDR3 is 15 amino acids. The CDR3 reads CASSMGTSGQETQYF. The CDR3 bases are TGTGCCAGCAGCATGGGGACTAGCGGGCAAGAGACCCAGTACTTC.

The genes are TRBV5-8 and TRBJ2-7; 7 positions agree with TRBD1. The CDR3 runs to 13 residues. V dropped 4 bases and J dropped 2; count of bases not matched to a gene: 3. The V gene's germline CDR1 is SGHTS and CDR2 YDEGEE. DNA for the CDR3: TGTGCCAGCAGCAGGACAGGACCCTACGAGCAGTACTTC. Protein product: CASSRTGPYEQYF.

The chain couples TRBV5-4 to TRBJ1-2; the D gene is possibly TRBD1 (5 bases). The germline V gene has CDR1 SGHNT and CDR2 YYREEE (reference sequence). V was pared by 3 bases and J by 2 bases, with 17 bases between. The CDR3 consists of 16 residues. The CDR3: CASSYKRQQQNYGYTF. The CDR3 coding sequence is TGTGCCAGCAGCTATAAACGACAGCAACAAAACTATGGCTACACCTTC. Full variable domain (missing parts from reference TRBV5-4 and TRBJ1-2): ETGVTQSPTHLIKTRGQQVTLRCSSQSGHNTVSWYQQALGQGPQFIFQYYREEENGRGNFPPRFSGLQFPNYSSELNVNALELDDSALYLCASSYKRQQQNYGYTFGSGTRLTVV.

J is TRBJ1-1 and V is TRBV6-5, with D unclear. Deletions cut 5 bases from V and 4 bases from J, with 14 bases between. Germline loops: CDR1 MNHEY, CDR2 SVGAGI. CDR3 length: 14 amino acids. The CDR3 DNA reads as TGTGCCAGCAGTCCCGGGCGGGCAAGCACTGAAGCTTTCTTT. It is translated as CASSPGRASTEAFF.

This clone showed up just a few times. The chain uses TRBV7-3 and TRBJ2-3, with 9 bases that match TRBD2. CDR3 length: 15 residues. V lost 3 bases to trimming and J lost 2 bases; unmatched junction nucleotides: 3. The germline gives CDR1 SGHTA, CDR2 FQGTGA. CDR3 region: CASSLTSGATDTQYF. The DNA of the CDR3 is TGTGCCAGCAGCTTGACTAGCGGAGCCACAGATACGCAGTATTTT.

The chain joins TRBV7-6 to TRBJ1-1; D remains ambiguous. Germline V gene data show CDR1 as SGHVS and CDR2 as FNYEAQ. This CDR3 spans 14 amino acids. V was shortened by 5 bases and J by 8 bases, with 18 bases between the two germline ends. The CDR3 spells CASSPRPGPGEAFF. The CDR3 bases are TGTGCCAGCAGCCCCCGGCCAGGCCCCGGCGAAGCTTTCTTT.

A single count supports this clone. The chain employs TRBV11-2 and TRBJ2-7; possibly TRBD1 for D (6 bases). Trimming left V 5 bases short and J 2 bases short, with 13 bases between. This CDR3 spans 14 amino acids. Germline V gene sequence: CDR1 SGHAT, CDR2 FQNNGV. CDR3 amino acids: CASSPQGPTYEQYF. The CDR3 DNA reads TGTGCCAGCAGCCCCCAGGGGCCAACCTACGAGCAGTACTTC.

The chain combines TRBV11-2 with TRBJ1-1; TRBD1 matches 7 bases. The CDR3 totals 17 residues. V was pared by 5 bases and J by 3 bases, with 15 bases of the junction left unmatched. Germline V gives CDR1 SGHAT, CDR2 FQNNGV. For the CDR3, the DNA is TGTGCCAGCAGCACTCCGGCCGCCGGGACAGATTACACTGAAGCTTTCTTT. It codes for CASSTPAAGTDYTEAFF.

V is TRBV6-4 and J is TRBJ2-3, with 12 bases that match TRBD2. Germline-derived CDR1 and CDR2 are MRHNA and SNTAGT. The CDR3 sequence is 14 residues long. V was clipped by 6 bases and J by 4 bases; unmatched bases: 2. The CDR3 reads CASSPSGGADTQYF. In DNA form, the CDR3 reads TGTGCCAGCAGCCCTAGCGGGGGGGCAGATACGCAGTATTTT.

J is TRBJ2-2 and V is TRBV5-1; D is perhaps TRBD1 (6 bases). CDR3 length: 16 amino acids. The germline V gene encodes CDR1 SGHRS and CDR2 YFSETQ. Trimming took 4 bases from V and 1 from J, leaving 14 bases between them. Here the CDR3 reads CASSQTGTMNTGELFF. CDR3 bases: TGCGCCAGCAGCCAAACCGGGACAATGAACACCGGGGAGCTGTTTTTT.

The genes are TRBV19 and TRBJ1-1; no definite D call. V was trimmed by 2 bases and J by 5 bases, leaving 15 bases between them. The V gene's germline CDR1 is LNHDA and CDR2 SQIVND (reference sequence). The CDR3 extends over 15 amino acids. CDR3 sequence: CASSIPKWAGTEAFF. In DNA form, the CDR3 reads TGTGCCAGTAGTATACCCAAATGGGCGGGGACTGAAGCTTTCTTT.

A note on this clone: At one end, the junction sequence differs from germline, possibly due to a read error. The V gene is TRBV7-2, the J gene TRBJ1-5; D might be TRBD1 (6 bases). Looked up from germline, CDR1 is SGHTA and CDR2 is FQGNSA. This CDR3 comprises 14 residues. CDR3 bases: TGTGCCAGCAGCTCCTCAGGGGCAAATCAGGCCCAGCATTTT. Its protein product is CASSSSGANQAQHF.

This chain connects TRBV10-2 to TRBJ1-5; D unresolved. V was clipped by 5 bases and J by 0 bases, with 5 bases between them. The germline gives CDR1 WSHSY, CDR2 SAAADI. The length of the CDR3 is 13 residues. The CDR3 spells CASSPDSNQPQHF. CDR3 in DNA: TGCGCCAGCAGTCCAGATAGCAATCAGCCCCAGCATTTT.